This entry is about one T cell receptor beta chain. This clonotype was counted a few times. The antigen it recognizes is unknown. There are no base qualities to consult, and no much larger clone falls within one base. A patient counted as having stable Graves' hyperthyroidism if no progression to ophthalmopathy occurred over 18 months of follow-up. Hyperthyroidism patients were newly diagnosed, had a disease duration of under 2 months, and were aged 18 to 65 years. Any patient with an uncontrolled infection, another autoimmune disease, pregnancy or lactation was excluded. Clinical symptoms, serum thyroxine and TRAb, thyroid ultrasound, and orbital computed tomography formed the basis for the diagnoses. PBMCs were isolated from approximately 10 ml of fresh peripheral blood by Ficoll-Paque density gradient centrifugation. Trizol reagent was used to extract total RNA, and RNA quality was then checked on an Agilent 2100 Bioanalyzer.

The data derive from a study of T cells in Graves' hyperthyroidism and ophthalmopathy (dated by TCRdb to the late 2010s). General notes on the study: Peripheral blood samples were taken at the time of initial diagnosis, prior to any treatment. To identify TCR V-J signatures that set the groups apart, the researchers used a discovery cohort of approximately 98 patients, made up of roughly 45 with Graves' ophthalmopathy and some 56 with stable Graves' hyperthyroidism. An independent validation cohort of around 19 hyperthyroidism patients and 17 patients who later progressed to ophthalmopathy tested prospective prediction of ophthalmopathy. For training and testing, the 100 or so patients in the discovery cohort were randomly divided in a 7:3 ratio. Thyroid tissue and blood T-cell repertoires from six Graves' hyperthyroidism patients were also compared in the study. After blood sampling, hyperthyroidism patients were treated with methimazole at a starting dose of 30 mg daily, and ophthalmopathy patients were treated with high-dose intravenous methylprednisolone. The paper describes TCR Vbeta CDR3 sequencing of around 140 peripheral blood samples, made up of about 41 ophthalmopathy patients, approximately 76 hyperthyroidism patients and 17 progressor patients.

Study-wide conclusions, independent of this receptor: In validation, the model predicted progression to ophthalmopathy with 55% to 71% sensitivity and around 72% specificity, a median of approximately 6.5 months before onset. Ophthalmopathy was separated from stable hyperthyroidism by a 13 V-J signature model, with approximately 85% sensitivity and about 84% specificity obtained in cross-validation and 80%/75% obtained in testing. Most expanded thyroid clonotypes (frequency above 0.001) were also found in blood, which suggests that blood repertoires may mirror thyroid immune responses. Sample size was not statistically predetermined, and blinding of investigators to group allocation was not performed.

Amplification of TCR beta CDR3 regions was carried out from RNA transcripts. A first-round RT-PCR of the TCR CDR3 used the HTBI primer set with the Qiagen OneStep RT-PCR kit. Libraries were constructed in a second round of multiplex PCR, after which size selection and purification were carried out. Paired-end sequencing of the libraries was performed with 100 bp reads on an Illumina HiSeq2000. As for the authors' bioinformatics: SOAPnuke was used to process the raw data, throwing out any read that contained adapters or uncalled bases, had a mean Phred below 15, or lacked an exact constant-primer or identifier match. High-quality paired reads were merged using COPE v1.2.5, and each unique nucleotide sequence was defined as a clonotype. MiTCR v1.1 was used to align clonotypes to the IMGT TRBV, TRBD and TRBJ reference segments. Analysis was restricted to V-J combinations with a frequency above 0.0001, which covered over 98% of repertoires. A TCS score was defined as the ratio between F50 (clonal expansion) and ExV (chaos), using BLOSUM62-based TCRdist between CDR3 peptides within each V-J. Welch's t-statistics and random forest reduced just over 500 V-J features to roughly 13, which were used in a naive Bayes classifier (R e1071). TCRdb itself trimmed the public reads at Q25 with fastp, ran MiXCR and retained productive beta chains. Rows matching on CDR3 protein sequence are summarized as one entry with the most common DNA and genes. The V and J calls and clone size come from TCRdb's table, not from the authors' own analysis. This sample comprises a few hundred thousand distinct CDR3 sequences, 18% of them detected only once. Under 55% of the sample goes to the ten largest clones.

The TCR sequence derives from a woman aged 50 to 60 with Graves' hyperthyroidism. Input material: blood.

The nucleotide sequence reads TGTGCCAGTAGTATGCCCCCCGGGAGCATTAACACTGAAGCTTTCTTT. Its coded protein is CASSMPPGSINTEAFF. This receptor chain uses TRBV19 and TRBJ1-1; no D segment can be confidently identified. The CDR1 and CDR2 encoded by the germline V gene (reference sequence) are LNHDA and SQIVND. Between the V and J ends, shortened by 3 bases and 2 bases respectively, the junction contains 16 bases. The CDR3 holds 16 amino acids from the cysteine to the phenylalanine. Left in the record is the CDR3 DNA by itself, 48 bases read in frame from the first base.